Each of the 14 T cell receptor beta chains below was sequenced from the same sample in a study of metastatic and nonmetastatic thyroid tumors. No treatment had been given to any patient before thyroid surgery. TCRdb re-clonotyped the PCR reads via MiXCR. The repertoire holds some 20,000 clones, with 35% to 40% as singletons. Specimen: tumor tissue. These TCRs come from a female donor with papillary thyroid cancer or a benign thyroid nodule (not recorded which). Some clones in this sample may be carry-over from other donors' samples.

The chain carries TRBV5-1 and TRBJ2-3; 9 bases align to TRBD2. The germline gives CDR1 SGHRS, CDR2 YFSETQ. V lost 2 bases to trimming and J lost 4 bases; unmatched junction nucleotides: 5. The CDR3 is 15 amino acids. CDR3 in amino acids: CASSLGGGAPDTQYF. CDR3 in DNA: TGCGCCAGCAGCTTAGGCGGGGGGGCTCCAGATACGCAGTATTTT.

This clone has a handful of counts. The chain couples TRBV6-1 to TRBJ2-7; 8 positions match TRBD1. J lost 5 bases, V lost 5 bases, and 5 bases had no gene match. The germline V gene has CDR1 MNHNS and CDR2 SASEGT. This CDR3 is built from 13 residues. Here the CDR3 DNA reads TGTGCCAGCAGTCACGACAGGGGCCACGAGCAGTACTTC. Protein sequence: CASSHDRGHEQYF.

The chain is built from TRBV20-1 and TRBJ2-7; D remains ambiguous. Germline values: CDR1 DFQATT, CDR2 SNEGSKA (reference sequence). V was shortened by 3 bases and J by 0 bases, with 9 bases between the two germline ends. This CDR3 is built from 13 residues. The CDR3 here is CSASGQSSYEQYF. CDR3 nucleotides: TGCAGTGCTAGCGGGCAAAGCTCCTACGAGCAGTACTTC.

This clone was detected only a few times. This CDR3 is also generated by other DNA sequences in the sample. This rearrangement joins TRBV6-1 to TRBJ2-1, with D possibly being TRBD2 (6 bases). The CDR3 spans 16 residues. V gave up 8 bases and J gave up 4 bases, with 21 bases separating them. Germline V CDR1 and CDR2: MNHNS, SASEGT. CDR3 residues: CASGGFGGSEYNEQFF. DNA for the CDR3: TGTGCCAGCGGGGGTTTTGGGGGGTCCGAATACAATGAGCAGTTCTTC.

This clone was detected a few times. The rearrangement uses TRBV6-1 and TRBJ1-3; D remains unclear. Germline loops: CDR1 MNHNS, CDR2 SASEGT. The CDR3 totals 15 residues. Trimming took off 9 bases at V and 0 bases at J, with 15 bases between the two ends. The DNA of the CDR3 is TGTGCCAGAGCCTTCCGGGGTCACTCTGGAAACACCATATATTTT. It yields the protein CARAFRGHSGNTIYF.

This clone has only a few counts. The chain employs TRBV7-9 and TRBJ2-1; D is unclear. The V end lost 1 base, the J end lost 9 bases, and 4 bases lay between the germline ends. CDR3 size: 11 residues. Germline V CDR1 and CDR2: SEHNR, FQNEAQ (reference sequence). In DNA, the CDR3 is TGTGCCAGCAGCTTAGAACGTGAGCAGTTCTTC. Amino acid sequence: CASSLEREQFF.

This clone was counted once. CDR3 DNA: TGTGCCAGCAGCGTAGGTCGGGGGGCCCAAGCAGATACGCAGTATTTT. Its protein product is CASSVGRGAQADTQYF. The chain carries TRBV9 and TRBJ2-3; D possibly corresponds to TRBD2 (7 bases). Germline CDR1 reads SGDLS; CDR2 reads YYNGEE. V was cut by 0 bases and J by 4 bases, with 15 bases left in between. This CDR3 spans 16 amino acids.

This clone was observed a few times. V is TRBV10-1 and J is TRBJ2-1; D is unclear. This CDR3 spans 13 amino acids. Trimming shortened V by 2 bases and J by 4 bases, and 6 bases separated the two germline ends. Looked up from germline, CDR1 is WNHNN and CDR2 is SYGVQD (reference sequence). The CDR3 DNA follows: TGCGCCAGCAGTGAGAGCAGGTACAATGAGCAGTTCTTC. Amino acid sequence: CASSESRYNEQFF.

The gene calls are TRBV28 and TRBJ2-3; the D gene could be TRBD1 or TRBD2 (7 bases each). The last part of the DNA fits TRBJ2-7 better; the J call may be wrong. This CDR3 has 16 amino acids. Germline V gives CDR1 MDHEN, CDR2 SYDVKM. CDR3 sequence reads: CASSGGAAGQRYEQYF. DNA of the CDR3: TGTGCCAGCAGTGGGGGGGCTGCGGGACAGCGATACGAGCAGTACTTC.

This clone was counted a few times. The rearrangement joins TRBV28 to TRBJ1-2; no reliable D call. Trimming stripped 7 bases from V and 2 bases from J, with 14 bases between. In germline, CDR1 is MDHEN, CDR2 SYDVKM. This CDR3 is 14 amino acids long. The CDR3 coding sequence is TGTGCCAGCACCAGTAGCCCGACGAACTATGGCTACACCTTC. Translating gives CASTSSPTNYGYTF.

This clone was counted between two and nine times. The chain has TRBV5-1 and TRBJ2-1, with 11 bases aligning to TRBD2. The CDR3 contains 16 residues. Per the germline V gene, CDR1 is SGHRS and CDR2 is YFSETQ. J was trimmed by 12 bases and V by 3 bases; bases with no gene match: 14. In DNA form, the CDR3 reads TGCGCCAGCAGCTCACCGGGACTAGCGGCCTCCTGGGGGCAGTTCTTC. Its translation is CASSSPGLAASWGQFF.

The genes are TRBV6-1 and TRBJ2-1; 9 bases agree with TRBD2. Trimming cost V 3 bases and J 8 bases; bases outside gene matches: 5. The germline V gene has CDR1 MNHNS and CDR2 SASEGT. The CDR3 has 14 residues. The CDR3 here is CASSEGAGGYEQFF. CDR3 in DNA: TGTGCCAGCAGTGAGGGAGCGGGAGGTTATGAGCAGTTCTTC.

The chain links TRBV20-1 to TRBJ1-5; D is ambiguous. The V gene's germline CDR1 is DFQATT and CDR2 SNEGSKA (reference sequence). The CDR3 runs 15 residues. Trimming took 0 bases from V and 7 from J, leaving 16 bases between them. The chain's CDR3 is CSARESRRLGQPQHF. CDR3 in DNA: TGCAGTGCTAGAGAGTCTCGCAGGTTGGGGCAGCCCCAGCATTTT.

This clone occurred a few times. V and J are TRBV6-1 and TRBJ1-2; no clear D gene. There are 17 residues in the CDR3. CDR1 is MNHNS and CDR2 is SASEGT in the germline V gene. The germline V and J ends were trimmed by 7 bases and 1 base, with 22 bases remaining between them. The CDR3 nucleotides read TGTGCCAGCATCGGGGTCTTTAGGCGGTCAGATAACTATGGCTACACCTTC. This codes for CASIGVFRRSDNYGYTF.